The next 32 T cell receptor beta chains were all read from a single sample in a study of Graves' ophthalmopathy and Graves' hyperthyroidism. TCR beta CDR3 regions were amplified from RNA transcripts. HTBI primers primed a first-round RT-PCR, and a second-round multiplex PCR followed. TCRdb analysed the multiplex PCR reads with MiXCR anew, one entry per CDR3 protein. The sample includes hundreds of thousands of distinct CDR3 sequences, about a fifth of them seen just once. The sequenced material came from peripheral blood. These receptors all come from a woman aged 18-29 years with stable Graves' hyperthyroidism. Some clones in this sample may be carry-over from other donors' samples.

This clonotype was seen repeatedly, ten times or more. V is TRBV19 and J is TRBJ2-4, with a possible D match to TRBD2 (6 bases). The CDR3 runs to 18 residues. The V and J ends lost 3 bases and 1 base respectively, with 19 bases between them. Germline V gene lookup returns CDR1 LNHDA and CDR2 SQIVND (reference sequence). Here the CDR3 reads CASSIGGTATGAKNIQYF. CDR3 coding DNA: TGTGCCAGTAGTATCGGAGGGACGGCCACTGGGGCCAAAAACATTCAGTACTTC.

This clonotype was observed once. The chain couples TRBV19 to TRBJ2-7; 7 bases line up with TRBD2. The CDR3 runs to 16 residues. V was clipped by 3 bases and J by 3 bases; unmatched bases: 11. Germline V gene lookup returns CDR1 LNHDA and CDR2 SQIVND (reference sequence). The DNA for the CDR3 is TGTGCCAGTAGTATTGGCTTGGGCGGGAGCTACTACGAGCAGTACTTC. This sequence encodes CASSIGLGGSYYEQYF. Based on the CDR3 plus reference TRBV19 and TRBJ2-7, the full variable domain is DGGITQSPKYLFRKEGQNVTLSCEQNLNHDAMYWYRQDPGQGLRLIYYSQIVNDFQKGDIAEGYSVSREKKESFPLTVTSAQKNPTAFYLCASSIGLGGSYYEQYFGPGTRLTVT.

The genes are TRBV7-2 and TRBJ1-5, with D possibly being TRBD1 (6 bases). This CDR3 contains 14 residues. V lost 5 bases to trimming and J lost 5 bases, with 13 bases between them. The germline gives CDR1 SGHTA, CDR2 FQGNSA. CDR3 sequence (DNA): TGTGCCAGCAGCGCAGGGGTGGGTGATCAGCCCCAGCATTTT. It is translated as CASSAGVGDQPQHF.

This chain links TRBV27 with TRBJ2-7; TRBD1 aligns across 10 bases. The junction had 3 bases not matched to a gene; V was cut back by 4 bases and J by 6 bases. The germline CDR1 and CDR2 sequences are MNHEY and SMNVEV (reference sequence). This CDR3 has 13 amino acids. Here the CDR3 reads CASSYGTGVEQYF. CDR3 coding DNA: TGTGCCAGCAGTTATGGGACAGGGGTCGAGCAGTACTTC.

V is TRBV19 and J is TRBJ2-5; D is tentatively TRBD1 or TRBD2 (5 bases each). Germline CDR1 reads LNHDA; CDR2 reads SQIVND (reference sequence). This CDR3 spans 15 amino acids. V shed 3 bases and J shed 5 bases, with 16 bases lying between them. The CDR3 reads CASSISAGRAETQYF. The CDR3 region has the DNA TGTGCCAGTAGTATTTCGGCAGGGAGAGCGGAGACCCAGTACTTC.

This clonotype was found many times. The chain uses TRBV7-3 and TRBJ2-5; 7 bases align to TRBD2. V shed 0 bases and J 3 bases; nucleotides not matched to a gene: 1. Germline V gene sequence: CDR1 SGHTA, CDR2 FQGTGA. The CDR3 is 14 amino acids. The CDR3 bases are TGTGCCAGCAGCTTAACGGCGGGAGAAGAGACCCAGTACTTC. This gives the protein CASSLTAGEETQYF.

The chain has TRBV7-2 and TRBJ1-6, with D hard to call. V was cut by 5 bases and J by 6 bases, with 11 bases left in between. Germline-derived CDR1 and CDR2 are SGHTA and FQGNSA. The CDR3 consists of 14 residues. CDR3 region: CASSQDWFNSPLHF. The CDR3 DNA reads as TGTGCCAGCAGCCAAGATTGGTTTAATTCACCCCTCCACTTT.

A single count supports this clonotype. V usage is TRBV6-5 and J usage is TRBJ2-5; D gene unclear. The CDR3 is 15 amino acids. CDR1 is MNHEY, CDR2 SVGAGI, per germline. V gave up 2 bases and J gave up 0 bases, with 10 bases separating them. The CDR3 bases are TGTGCCAGCAGTTACGGGGTCACGTACCAAGAGACCCAGTACTTC. Amino acid sequence: CASSYGVTYQETQYF.

This clonotype has ten or more counts. The chain uses TRBV20-1 and TRBJ2-7, with D hard to call. There are 13 residues in the CDR3. Trimming took 2 bases from V and 4 from J, leaving 12 bases between them. Germline CDR1 reads DFQATT; CDR2 reads SNEGSKA (reference sequence). CDR3 region: CSARPQDLYEQYF. In DNA, the CDR3 is TGCAGTGCTAGACCCCAGGACCTATACGAGCAGTACTTC.

This clonotype was counted at least ten times. The gene calls are TRBV11-1 and TRBJ2-7; the match to TRBD1 covers 8 bases. The CDR3 consists of 11 residues. The junction had 2 bases not matched to a gene; V was cut back by 11 bases and J by 2 bases. CDR1 and CDR2 (germline): SGHAT, FQDESV (reference sequence). The DNA of the CDR3 is TGTGCCTCACAGGGGGCCTACGAGCAGTACTTC. It encodes CASQGAYEQYF.

The sample holds many counts of this clonotype. The chain combines TRBV6-5 with TRBJ2-2; D is unclear. The CDR3 is made up of 13 amino acids. Per germline, CDR1 MNHEY and CDR2 SVGAGI. V lost 0 bases and J lost 7, with 6 bases in between. The CDR3 DNA reads TGTGCCAGCAGTTACTCGCTTTACGGGGAGCTGTTTTTT. Its protein is CASSYSLYGELFF.

This clonotype was found many times. The CDR3 loop reads CASSLTREDEAFF. The CDR3 nucleotides are TGTGCCAGCAGCTTAACGAGGGAAGATGAAGCTTTCTTT. The rearrangement uses TRBV7-3 and TRBJ1-1; D is unresolved. The CDR3 spans 13 residues. Germline CDR1 SGHTA, CDR2 FQGTGA. Between the trimmed V and J ends, which lost 0 bases and 7 bases, there was a span of 9 bases.

This clonotype was seen repeatedly, ten times or more. The gene calls are TRBV6-5 and TRBJ1-1; D uncertain. CDR1 is MNHEY, CDR2 SVGAGI, per germline. This CDR3 is built from 14 residues. Trimming cost V 3 bases and J 1 base, with 9 bases left between them. The CDR3 sequence is CASSYVTKNTEAFF. In nucleotides, the CDR3 is TGTGCCAGCAGTTATGTAACGAAGAACACTGAAGCTTTCTTT.

Many counts were recorded for this clonotype. The rearrangement joins TRBV7-2 to TRBJ2-2; D is uncertain. Trimming shortened V by 3 bases and J by 6 bases, and 8 bases separated the two germline ends. The CDR3 spans 13 residues. Germline CDR1 and CDR2: SGHTA and FQGNSA. In DNA form, the CDR3 reads TGTGCCAGCAGCTTTTATTCGGCCGGGGAGCTGTTTTTT. This gives the protein CASSFYSAGELFF.

The rearrangement uses TRBV28 and TRBJ2-7; the D gene is possibly TRBD2 (5 bases). The CDR3 covers 16 residues. The V gene lost 4 bases and the J gene lost 9 bases, with 25 bases spanning the gap. Germline V gene lookup returns CDR1 MDHEN and CDR2 SYDVKM. In nucleotides, the CDR3 is TGTGCCAGCAGTTCCCATGGGAGATCGGCGGCGGGTGTGCAGTACTTC. Translated, it gives CASSSHGRSAAGVQYF.

This clonotype appeared many times. Likely a read error: the CDR3 ends without its conserved phenylalanine or tryptophan. The chain uses TRBV30 and TRBJ1-1; the D gene is possibly TRBD1 (6 bases). The CDR3 has 12 amino acids. Per germline, CDR1 GTSNPN and CDR2 SVGIG (reference sequence). Trimming took 5 bases from V and 2 from J, leaving 9 bases between them. The CDR3, as DNA: TGTGCCTGGCACAGGGCTAACACTGAAGCTTTCCTT. This gives the protein CAWHRANTEAFL.

This clonotype was observed at least ten times. The junction departs from germline at one end; a sequencing error may be responsible. This chain connects TRBV5-1 to TRBJ2-5, with unresolved D. CDR3 length equals 13 residues. Germline loops: CDR1 SGHRS, CDR2 YFSETQ. The CDR3 here is CASSLRGQETQYF. In nucleotides, the CDR3 is TGTGCCAGCAGTTTAAGAGGTCAAGAGACCCAGTACTTC.

As concerns this clonotype: The junction does not match germline at one end; this may be a read error. The gene calls are TRBV28 and TRBJ2-7; 10 nucleotides match TRBD1. The CDR3 consists of 14 residues. Germline-derived CDR1 and CDR2 are MDHEN and SYDVKM. CDR3 sequence (DNA): TGTGCCAGCAGTGGGGACAGGGGTTCCTTCGAGCAGTACTTC. Translated, it gives CASSGDRGSFEQYF.

This clonotype was detected many times. The chain couples TRBV11-1 to TRBJ1-2; D gene unclear. Trimming left V 1 base short and J 6 bases short, with 18 bases between. Germline assignment: CDR1 SGHAT and CDR2 FQDESV (reference sequence). There are 16 residues in the CDR3. CDR3 nucleotides: TGTGCCAGCAGCTTAGGGCGCACCTCCACGGCGGATGGCTACACCTTC. Translating it yields CASSLGRTSTADGYTF.

This clonotype was recorded many times. V gene TRBV28 combines with J gene TRBJ2-7; perhaps TRBD1 as D (6 bases). The CDR3 totals 12 residues. V lost 6 bases to trimming and J lost 4 bases, with 10 bases between them. CDR1 is MDHEN, CDR2 SYDVKM, per germline. The CDR3 protein is CASSRQVYEQYF. For the CDR3, the DNA is TGTGCCAGCAGCCGACAGGTTTACGAGCAGTACTTC.

The rearrangement uses TRBV4-1 and TRBJ1-5; 8 bases map to TRBD1. With 0 bases clipped from V and 12 bases from J, the junction kept 4 bases outside the gene matches. CDR3 length: 13 amino acids. Germline CDR1 and CDR2: MGHRA and YSYEKL. CDR3 bases: TGCGCCAGCAGCCAAGACCTGGACAGGGTCCAGCATTTT. Translating it yields CASSQDLDRVQHF.

In regard to this clonotype: At one end, the junction sequence differs from germline, possibly due to a read error. The V and J genes are TRBV20-1 and TRBJ2-7; no reliable D call. Looked up from germline, CDR1 is DFQATT and CDR2 is SNEGSKA (reference sequence). The CDR3 runs to 12 residues. The CDR3: CSVQINSYDQYF. CDR3 DNA: TGCAGTGTCCAGATAAACTCCTACGATCAGTACTTC.

This rearrangement joins TRBV19 to TRBJ1-5, with D uncertain. The germline V gene encodes CDR1 LNHDA and CDR2 SQIVND (reference sequence). The CDR3 has 15 amino acids. The germline V and J ends were trimmed by 7 bases and 0 bases, with 13 bases remaining between them. The CDR3 region is CASTFQVNSNQPQHF. CDR3 DNA: TGTGCCAGTACCTTTCAAGTCAATAGCAATCAGCCCCAGCATTTT.

The chain uses TRBV5-1 and TRBJ1-1; 10 bases are a match to TRBD1. CDR3 size: 14 residues. V dropped 2 bases and J dropped 6; count of bases not matched to a gene: 4. CDR1 is SGHRS, CDR2 YFSETQ, per germline. The CDR3 DNA is TGCGCCAGCAGCTTCCTGACAGGGGGCTCTGAAGCTTTCTTT. Amino acid sequence: CASSFLTGGSEAFF.

This clonotype was recorded many times. V gene TRBV6-2 or TRBV6-3 combines with J gene TRBJ2-7; 7 bases align to TRBD2. The germline gives CDR1 MNHEY, CDR2 SVGEGT. There are 15 residues in the CDR3. V shed 5 bases and J 1 base; nucleotides not matched to a gene: 8. The CDR3 DNA is TGTGCCAGCAGTACCTTCGGGGGGTTGTCCTACGAGCAGTACTTC. It is translated as CASSTFGGLSYEQYF.

This clonotype was seen ten or more times. As DNA, the CDR3 is TGTGCCAGCGGGCTGACAGGAACCTACGAGCAGTACTTC. As protein: CASGLTGTYEQYF. The rearrangement joins TRBV25-1 to TRBJ2-7; a weak D match, TRBD1 (6 bases). Per germline, CDR1 MGHDK and CDR2 SYGVNS. Trimming stripped 8 bases from V and 2 bases from J, with 13 bases between. The CDR3 sequence is 13 residues long.

This clonotype was detected many times. The chain couples TRBV29-1 to TRBJ1-2; no definite D call. The germline V and J ends were trimmed by 4 bases and 3 bases, with 9 bases remaining between them. This CDR3 has 12 residues. The germline V gene has CDR1 SQVTM and CDR2 ANQGSEA. The CDR3 here is CSVVTGYYGYTF. CDR3 DNA sequence: TGCAGCGTTGTTACCGGGTACTATGGCTACACCTTC.

The chain links TRBV6-2 or TRBV6-3 to TRBJ1-2; D is perhaps TRBD1 (5 bases). This CDR3 has 15 amino acids. The V and J ends lost 5 bases and 4 bases respectively, with 17 bases between them. The germline CDR1 and CDR2 sequences are MNHEY and SVGEGT. The CDR3 bases are TGTGCCAGCAGTCGTATCCGGGGCGACTTCTATGGCTACACCTTC. Translated, it gives CASSRIRGDFYGYTF.

On this clonotype itself: The junction and the germline gene differ at one end; a read error may be behind it. V and J are TRBV27 and TRBJ1-5, with 9 positions matching TRBD1. This CDR3 is built from 16 residues. CDR1 MNHEY and CDR2 SMNVEV come from the germline V gene (reference sequence). CDR3 DNA: TGTGCCAGCAGTTCATCTGGACAGGGGAGCAATCAGCCCCAGCGTTTT. This translates into CASSSSGQGSNQPQRF.

The chain carries TRBV30 and TRBJ1-5; 7 bases are a match to TRBD1. This CDR3 has 14 residues. Germline V CDR1 and CDR2: GTSNPN, SVGIG (reference sequence). Losses at the gene ends were 2 bases for V and 4 bases for J; bases not matched to a gene: 5. In nucleotides, the CDR3 is TGTGCCTGGAGTAAGCAGGGGGGAAATCAGCCCCAGCATTTT. Its protein product is CAWSKQGGNQPQHF. Full variable domain (remainder filled in from reference TRBV30 and TRBJ1-5): SQTIHQWPATLVQPVGSPLSLECTVEGTSNPNLYWYRQAAGRGLQLLFYSVGIGQISSEVPQNLSASRPQDRQFILSSKKLLLSDSGFYLCAWSKQGGNQPQHFGDGTRLSIL.

This clonotype has a count of ten or more. The chain joins TRBV30 to TRBJ2-7, with 7 positions matching TRBD1. The germline V gene has CDR1 GTSNPN and CDR2 SVGIG (reference sequence). This CDR3 is 12 amino acids long. Unmatched junction bases numbered 9, after V lost 7 bases and J lost 6 bases. Written as DNA, the CDR3 is TGTGCCTTCAACAGGGGTGAGTCCGAGCAGTACTTC. This translates into CAFNRGESEQYF. Based on the CDR3 plus reference TRBV30 and TRBJ2-7, the full variable domain is SQTIHQWPATLVQPVGSPLSLECTVEGTSNPNLYWYRQAAGRGLQLLFYSVGIGQISSEVPQNLSASRPQDRQFILSSKKLLLSDSGFYLCAFNRGESEQYFGPGTRLTVT.

V gene TRBV6-1 combines with J gene TRBJ2-7; no clear D gene. The CDR3 consists of 15 residues. Germline V gene sequence: CDR1 MNHNS, CDR2 SASEGT. The V gene lost 3 bases and the J gene lost 2 bases, with 14 bases spanning the gap. The CDR3 nucleotides are TGTGCCAGCAGTGATCCCCCCGCAGGAACCTACGAGCAGTACTTC. As protein: CASSDPPAGTYEQYF.